This T cell receptor beta chain was sequenced for a study of T cells in Graves' hyperthyroidism and ophthalmopathy (dated by TCRdb to between 2018 and 2021). With respect to the entire study: TCR V-J signatures able to tell the groups apart were searched for in a discovery cohort of 100 patients, of whom over 40 had Graves' ophthalmopathy and about 60 had stable Graves' hyperthyroidism. Whether ophthalmopathy could be predicted prospectively was tested in an independent validation cohort made up of some 20 hyperthyroidism patients plus 17 patients who later progressed to ophthalmopathy. The 75 to 100 discovery patients were randomly divided into training and test sets at a 7:3 ratio. In addition, the study compared T-cell repertoires in thyroid tissue and in blood from several Graves' hyperthyroidism patients. Following sampling, methimazole starting at 30 mg daily was given to hyperthyroidism patients, and high-dose intravenous methylprednisolone was given to ophthalmopathy patients. The paper describes TCR Vbeta CDR3 sequencing of 130 to 150 peripheral blood samples, made up of 43 ophthalmopathy patients, roughly 80 hyperthyroidism patients and 17 progressor patients. Broader findings and caveats from the paper: Most expanded thyroid clonotypes (frequency above 0.001) were also found in blood, which suggests that blood repertoires may mirror thyroid immune responses. In validation, progression to ophthalmopathy was predicted by the model with almost 71% sensitivity and 72% to 85% specificity, a median of roughly 6 months before onset. No statistical method was used to fix the sample size in advance, and group allocation was not hidden from the investigators. In cross-validation, a model built on a 13 V-J signature told ophthalmopathy apart from stable hyperthyroidism with approximately 90% sensitivity and about 81% specificity, and in testing the same model reached 80%/75%.

Trimming takes 8 bases off V and 7 bases off J; junction bases not matched to a gene: 10. For CDR1 and CDR2, the germline V gene lists SQVTM and ANQGSEA. The CDR3 runs 12 residues from the cysteine to the phenylalanine. Only the CDR3 region is kept as DNA, spanning 36 bases read in frame from base 1. Stable Graves' hyperthyroidism was defined as the absence of progression to ophthalmopathy over 18 months of follow-up. Hyperthyroidism patients were newly diagnosed, had a disease duration of under 2 months, and were aged 18 to 65 years. Exclusion was applied to patients with uncontrolled infections, other autoimmune diseases, pregnancy or lactation. Clinical symptoms, serum thyroxine and TRAb, thyroid ultrasound, and orbital computed tomography formed the basis for the diagnoses. Total RNA was extracted with Trizol reagent, and quality was checked on an Agilent 2100 Bioanalyzer. The TCR beta CDR3 regions were amplified from RNA transcripts. For the first round of RT-PCR on the TCR CDR3, the HTBI primer set was used together with the Qiagen OneStep RT-PCR kit. A second multiplex PCR round built the libraries, followed by size selection and purification. The libraries were sequenced on an Illumina HiSeq2000 using paired-end 100 bp reads. The study's processing was this. SOAPnuke was used to process the raw data, throwing out any read that contained adapters or uncalled bases, had a mean Phred below 15, or lacked an exact constant-primer or identifier match. COPE v1.2.5 was used to merge the high-quality paired reads, and each unique nucleotide sequence was defined as a clonotype. MiTCR v1.1 was used to align clonotypes to the IMGT TRBV, TRBD and TRBJ reference segments. Only V-J combinations with frequency above 0.0001, covering approximately 99% of repertoires, were analysed. A TCS score was defined as the ratio of F50 (clonal expansion) to E x V (chaos), with BLOSUM62-based TCRdist applied between CDR3 peptides within each V-J. Welch's t-statistics and random forest reduced around 520 V-J features to 10 to 15, which were used in a naive Bayes classifier (R e1071). TCRdb reran the public reads through fastp at Q25 and MiXCR, keeping productive beta chains. Each entry is one CDR3 protein sequence, shown with its most common DNA and genes. These V and J calls are TCRdb output, not the study's own analysis. For this sample there are under 700,000 distinct CDR3 sequences; 46% appear just once. The ten biggest clones cover 8% to 8.5% of the sample.

Regarding this clonotype: The clone's antigen remains unknown. No much larger clone is present one base from it, and per-base qualities are unavailable.

This TCR came from a woman under 30 with Graves' hyperthyroidism. Donor details come from another sample of the same person, matched by shared clones. The rearrangement joined TRBV29-1 to TRBJ1-2; 7 bases in the junction line up with TRBD1. The source material was peripheral blood or thyroid tissue (not recorded which). The CDR3 protein is CSSRDRARGYTF. Read as DNA, the sequence is TGCAGCAGTCGAGACAGGGCGCGTGGCTACACCTTC. Reference TRBV29-1 and TRBJ1-2 genes cover what lies past the CDR3, so the full variable domain is SAVISQKPSRDICQRGTSLTIQCQVDSQVTMMFWYRQQPGQSLTLIATANQGSEATYESGFVIDKFPISRPNLTFSTLTVSNMSPEDSSIYLCSSRDRARGYTFGSGTRLTVV.